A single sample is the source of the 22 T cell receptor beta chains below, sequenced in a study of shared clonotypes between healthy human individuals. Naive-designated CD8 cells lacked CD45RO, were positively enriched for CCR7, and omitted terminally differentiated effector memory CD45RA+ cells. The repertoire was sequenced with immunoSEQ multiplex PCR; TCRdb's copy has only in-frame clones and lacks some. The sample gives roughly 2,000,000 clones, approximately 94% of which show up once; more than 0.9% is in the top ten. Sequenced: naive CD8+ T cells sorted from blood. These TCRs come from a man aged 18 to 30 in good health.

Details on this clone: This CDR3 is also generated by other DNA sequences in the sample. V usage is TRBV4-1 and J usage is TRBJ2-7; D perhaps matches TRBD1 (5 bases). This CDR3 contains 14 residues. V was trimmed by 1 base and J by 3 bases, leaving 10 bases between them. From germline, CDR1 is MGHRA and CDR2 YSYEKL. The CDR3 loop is CASSQVLRDYEQYF. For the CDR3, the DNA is TGCGCCAGCAGCCAAGTTCTCAGGGACTACGAGCAGTACTTC.

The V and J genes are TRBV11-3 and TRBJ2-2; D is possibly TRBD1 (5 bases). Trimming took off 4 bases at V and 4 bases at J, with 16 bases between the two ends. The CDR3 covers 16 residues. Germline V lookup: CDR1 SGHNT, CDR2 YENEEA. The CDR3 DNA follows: TGTGCCAGCAGCTCACAGGTGACGGATACCACCGGGGAGCTGTTTTTT. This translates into CASSSQVTDTTGELFF.

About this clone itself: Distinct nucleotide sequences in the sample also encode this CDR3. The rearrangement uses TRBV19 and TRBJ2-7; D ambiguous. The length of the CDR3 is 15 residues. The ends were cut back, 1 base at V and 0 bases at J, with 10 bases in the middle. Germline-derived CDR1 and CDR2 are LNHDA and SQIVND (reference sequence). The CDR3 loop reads CASSIGLTGSYEQYF. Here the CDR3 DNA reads TGTGCCAGTAGTATAGGACTGACCGGCTCCTACGAGCAGTACTTC. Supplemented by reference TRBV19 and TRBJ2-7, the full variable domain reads DGGITQSPKYLFRKEGQNVTLSCEQNLNHDAMYWYRQDPGQGLRLIYYSQIVNDFQKGDIAEGYSVSREKKESFPLTVTSAQKNPTAFYLCASSIGLTGSYEQYFGPGTRLTVT.

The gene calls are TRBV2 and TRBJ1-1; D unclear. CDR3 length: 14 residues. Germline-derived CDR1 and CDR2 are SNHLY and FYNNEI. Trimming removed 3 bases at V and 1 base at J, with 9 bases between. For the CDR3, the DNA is TGTGCCAGCAGTGAGCGATCCTCGAACACTGAAGCTTTCTTT. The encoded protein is CASSERSSNTEAFF.

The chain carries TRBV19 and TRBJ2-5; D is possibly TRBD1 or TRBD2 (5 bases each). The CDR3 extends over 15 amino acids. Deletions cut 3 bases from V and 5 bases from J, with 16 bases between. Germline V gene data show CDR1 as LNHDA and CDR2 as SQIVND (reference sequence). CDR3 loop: CASSIGAGLGETQYF. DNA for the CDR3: TGTGCCAGTAGTATCGGGGCCGGGCTTGGGGAGACCCAGTACTTC.

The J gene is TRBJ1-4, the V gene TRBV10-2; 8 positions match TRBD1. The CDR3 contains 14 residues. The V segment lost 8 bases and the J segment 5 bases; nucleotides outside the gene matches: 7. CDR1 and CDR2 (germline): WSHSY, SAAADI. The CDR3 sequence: CASGPGGENEKLFF. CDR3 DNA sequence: TGCGCCAGCGGACCAGGGGGCGAGAATGAAAAACTGTTTTTT.

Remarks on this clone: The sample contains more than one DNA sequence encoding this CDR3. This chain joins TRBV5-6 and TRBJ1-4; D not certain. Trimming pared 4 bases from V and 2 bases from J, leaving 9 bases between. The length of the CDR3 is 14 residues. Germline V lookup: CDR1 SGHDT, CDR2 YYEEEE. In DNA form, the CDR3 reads TGTGCCAGCAGCCTTGAGGCTACTAATGAAAAACTGTTTTTT. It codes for CASSLEATNEKLFF.

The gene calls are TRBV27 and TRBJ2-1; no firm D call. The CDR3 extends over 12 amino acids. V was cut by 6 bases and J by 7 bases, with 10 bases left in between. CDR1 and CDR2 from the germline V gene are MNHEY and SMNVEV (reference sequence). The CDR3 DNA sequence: TGTGCCAGCAGCAAGCCGGGTAATGAGCAGTTCTTC. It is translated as CASSKPGNEQFF.

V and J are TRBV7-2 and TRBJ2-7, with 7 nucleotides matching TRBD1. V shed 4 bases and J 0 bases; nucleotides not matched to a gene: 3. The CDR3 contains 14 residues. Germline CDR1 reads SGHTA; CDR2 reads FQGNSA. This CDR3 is CASSSTGPSYEQYF. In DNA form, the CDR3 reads TGTGCCAGCAGCTCGACAGGGCCCTCCTACGAGCAGTACTTC.

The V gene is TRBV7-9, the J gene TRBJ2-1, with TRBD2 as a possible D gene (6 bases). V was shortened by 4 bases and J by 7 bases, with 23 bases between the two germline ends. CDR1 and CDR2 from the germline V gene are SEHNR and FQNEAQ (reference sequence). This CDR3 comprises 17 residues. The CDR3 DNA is TGTGCCAGCAGCTCAACGCTGCTAGCGCAATCGGGAAATGAGCAGTTCTTC. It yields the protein CASSSTLLAQSGNEQFF. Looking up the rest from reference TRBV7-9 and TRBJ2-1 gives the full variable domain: DTGVSQNPRHKITKRGQNVTFRCDPISEHNRLYWYRQTLGQGPEFLTYFQNEAQLEKSRLLSDRFSAERPKGSFSTLEIQRTEQGDSAMYLCASSSTLLAQSGNEQFFGPGTRLTVL.

The CDR3 sequence: CASSPPGGHTGELFF. Written as DNA, the CDR3 is TGTGCCAGCAGTCCCCCAGGGGGGCACACCGGGGAGCTGTTTTTT. The chain couples TRBV6-5 to TRBJ2-2; tentatively, D is TRBD1 (7 bases). Germline V gives CDR1 MNHEY, CDR2 SVGAGI. This CDR3 is 15 amino acids long. The V and J ends lost 5 bases and 3 bases respectively, with 13 bases between them.

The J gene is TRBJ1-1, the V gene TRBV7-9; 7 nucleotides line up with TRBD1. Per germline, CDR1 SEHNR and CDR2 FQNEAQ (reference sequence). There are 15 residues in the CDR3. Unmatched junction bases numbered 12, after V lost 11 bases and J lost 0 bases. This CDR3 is CAGSASQGMNTEAFF. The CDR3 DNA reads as TGTGCCGGTAGCGCATCACAGGGGATGAACACTGAAGCTTTCTTT.

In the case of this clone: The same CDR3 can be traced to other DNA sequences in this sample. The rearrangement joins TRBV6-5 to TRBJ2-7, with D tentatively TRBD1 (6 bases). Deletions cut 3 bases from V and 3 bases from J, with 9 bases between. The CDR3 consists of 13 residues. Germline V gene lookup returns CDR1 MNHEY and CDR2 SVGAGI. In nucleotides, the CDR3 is TGTGCCAGCAGTTATGGCAGGGGCTACGAGCAGTACTTC. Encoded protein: CASSYGRGYEQYF.

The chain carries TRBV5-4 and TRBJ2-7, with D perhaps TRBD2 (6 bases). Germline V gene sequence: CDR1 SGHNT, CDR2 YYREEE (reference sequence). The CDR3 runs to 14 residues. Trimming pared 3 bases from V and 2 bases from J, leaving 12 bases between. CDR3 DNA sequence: TGTGCCAGCAGCTACCGTAGCGGAACCTACGAGCAGTACTTC. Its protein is CASSYRSGTYEQYF.

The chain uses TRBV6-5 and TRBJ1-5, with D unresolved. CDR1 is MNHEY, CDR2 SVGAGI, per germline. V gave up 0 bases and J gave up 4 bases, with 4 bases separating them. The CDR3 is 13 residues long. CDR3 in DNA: TGTGCCAGCAGTTACTCTCAAAATCAGCCCCAGCATTTT. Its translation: CASSYSQNQPQHF.

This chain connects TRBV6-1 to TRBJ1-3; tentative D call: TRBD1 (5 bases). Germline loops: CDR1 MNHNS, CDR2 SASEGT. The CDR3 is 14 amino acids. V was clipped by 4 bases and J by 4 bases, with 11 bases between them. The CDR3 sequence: CASSVRGLGNTIYF. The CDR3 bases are TGTGCCAGCAGTGTAAGGGGATTAGGAAACACCATATATTTT.

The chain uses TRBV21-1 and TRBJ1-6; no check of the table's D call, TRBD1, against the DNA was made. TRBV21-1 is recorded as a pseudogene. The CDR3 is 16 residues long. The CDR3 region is CASHLNRGRNNSPLHF. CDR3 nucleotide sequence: TGTGCCAGCCATCTTAACAGGGGCCGAAATAATTCACCCCTCCACTTT.

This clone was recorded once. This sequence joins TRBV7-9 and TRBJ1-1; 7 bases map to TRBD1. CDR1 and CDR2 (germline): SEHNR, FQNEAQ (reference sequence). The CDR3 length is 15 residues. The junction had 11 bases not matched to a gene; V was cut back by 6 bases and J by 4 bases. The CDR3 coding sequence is TGTGCCAGCAGGCAAACAGGGGCCGGAAGCACTGAAGCTTTCTTT. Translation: CASRQTGAGSTEAFF.

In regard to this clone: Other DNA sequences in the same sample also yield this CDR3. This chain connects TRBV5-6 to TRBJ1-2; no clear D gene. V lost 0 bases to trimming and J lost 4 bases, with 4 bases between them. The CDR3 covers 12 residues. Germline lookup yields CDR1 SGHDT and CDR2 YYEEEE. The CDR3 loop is CASSLGSYGYTF. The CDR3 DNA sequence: TGTGCCAGCAGCTTGGGGAGCTATGGCTACACCTTC.

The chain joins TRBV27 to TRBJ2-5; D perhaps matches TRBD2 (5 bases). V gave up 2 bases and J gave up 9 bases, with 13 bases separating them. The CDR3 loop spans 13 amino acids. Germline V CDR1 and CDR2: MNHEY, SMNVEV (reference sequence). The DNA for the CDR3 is TGTGCCAGCAGTTTAGGTGTAGACTATGCCCAGTACTTC. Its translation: CASSLGVDYAQYF.

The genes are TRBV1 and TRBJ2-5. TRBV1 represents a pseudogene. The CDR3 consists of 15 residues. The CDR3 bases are TGCACCAGCAGCCAAGAGGTCGGAAGACAAGAGACCCAGTACTTC. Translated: CTSSQEVGRQETQYF.

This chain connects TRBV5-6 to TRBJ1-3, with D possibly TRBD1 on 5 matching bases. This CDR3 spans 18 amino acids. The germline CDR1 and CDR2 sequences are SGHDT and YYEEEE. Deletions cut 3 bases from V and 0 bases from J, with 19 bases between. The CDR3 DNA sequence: TGTGCCAGCAGCTCAATCGAAACGATAGACAGCTCTGGAAACACCATATATTTT. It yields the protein CASSSIETIDSSGNTIYF.